The following is a T cell receptor (beta chain) sequence with its context. No antigen is known for it. TCRdb re-called the reads through MiXCR, storing one row per CDR3 protein. In the table there are over 150,000 distinct CDR3 sequences, 17% of which are singletons. This sample was taken from a study of T cell repertoires in cytomegalovirus infection. General study findings and limits: Ex vivo responses were dominated by HLA-C-restricted CMV-specific TCR beta clonotypes.

V was clipped by 8 bases and J by 8 bases, with 15 bases between them. The length of the CDR3 is 13 residues. CDR1 MNHEY and CDR2 SVGEGT come from the germline V gene. This chain links TRBV6-2 or TRBV6-3 with TRBJ1-4, with D unclear. The TCR was taken from a human donor in good health (CMV status not recorded). Some clones in this sample may be carry-over from other donors' samples. Sequences were obtained from CD8+ T cells from PBMCs. CDR3 DNA sequence: TGTGCCAGCCTGGACCGCGTAGGGGAAAAACTGTTTTTT. This codes for CASLDRVGEKLFF.